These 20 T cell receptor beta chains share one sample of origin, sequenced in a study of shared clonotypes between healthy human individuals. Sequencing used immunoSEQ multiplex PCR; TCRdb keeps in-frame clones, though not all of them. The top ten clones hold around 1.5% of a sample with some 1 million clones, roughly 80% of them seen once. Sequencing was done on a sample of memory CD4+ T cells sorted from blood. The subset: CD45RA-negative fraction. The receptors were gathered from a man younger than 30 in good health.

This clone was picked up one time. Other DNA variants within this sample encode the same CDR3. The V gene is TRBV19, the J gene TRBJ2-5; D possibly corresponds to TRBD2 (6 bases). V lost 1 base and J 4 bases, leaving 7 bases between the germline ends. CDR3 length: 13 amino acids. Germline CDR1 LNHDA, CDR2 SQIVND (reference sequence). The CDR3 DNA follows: TGTGCCAGTAGTATAGTCGGGGGAGAGACCCAGTACTTC. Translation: CASSIVGGETQYF.

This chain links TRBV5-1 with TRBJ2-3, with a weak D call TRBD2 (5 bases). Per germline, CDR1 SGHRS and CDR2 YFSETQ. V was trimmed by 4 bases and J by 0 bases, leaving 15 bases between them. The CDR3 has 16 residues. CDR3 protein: CASSRAPTGSTDTQYF. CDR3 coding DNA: TGCGCCAGCAGCCGGGCGCCTACGGGGAGCACAGATACGCAGTATTTT.

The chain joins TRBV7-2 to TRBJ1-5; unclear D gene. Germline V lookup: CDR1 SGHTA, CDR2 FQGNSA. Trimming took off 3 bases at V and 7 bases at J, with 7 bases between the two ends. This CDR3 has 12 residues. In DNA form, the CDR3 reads TGTGCCAGCAGCTTCCGAGGGCAGCCCCAGCATTTT. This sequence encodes CASSFRGQPQHF.

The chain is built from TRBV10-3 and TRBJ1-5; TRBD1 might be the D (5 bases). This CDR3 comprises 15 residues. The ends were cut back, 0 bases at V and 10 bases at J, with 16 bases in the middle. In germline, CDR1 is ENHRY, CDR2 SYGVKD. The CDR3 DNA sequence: TGTGCCATCAGTGAGTCTGGGACGGGAAGGGAACCCCAGCATTTT. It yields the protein CAISESGTGREPQHF.

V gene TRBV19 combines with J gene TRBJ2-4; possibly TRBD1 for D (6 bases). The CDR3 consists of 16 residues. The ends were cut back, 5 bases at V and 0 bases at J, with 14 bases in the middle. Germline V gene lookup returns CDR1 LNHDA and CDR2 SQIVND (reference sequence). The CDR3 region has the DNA TGTGCCAGTAGTCAACCCAGGGGTATAGCCAAAAACATTCAGTACTTC. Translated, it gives CASSQPRGIAKNIQYF.

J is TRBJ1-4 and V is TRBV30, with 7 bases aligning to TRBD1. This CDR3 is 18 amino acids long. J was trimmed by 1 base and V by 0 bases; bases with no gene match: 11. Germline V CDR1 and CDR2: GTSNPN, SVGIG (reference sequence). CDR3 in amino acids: CAWSVSLVRGLTNEKLFF. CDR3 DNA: TGTGCCTGGAGTGTATCTCTTGTCAGGGGGTTAACTAATGAAAAACTGTTTTTT.

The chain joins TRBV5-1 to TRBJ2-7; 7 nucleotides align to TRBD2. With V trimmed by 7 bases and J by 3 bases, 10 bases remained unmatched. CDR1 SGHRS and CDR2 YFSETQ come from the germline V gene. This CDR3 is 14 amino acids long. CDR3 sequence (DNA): TGCGCCAGCTTGGGGGGGTCTGCCCACTACGAGCAGTACTTC. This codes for CASLGGSAHYEQYF.

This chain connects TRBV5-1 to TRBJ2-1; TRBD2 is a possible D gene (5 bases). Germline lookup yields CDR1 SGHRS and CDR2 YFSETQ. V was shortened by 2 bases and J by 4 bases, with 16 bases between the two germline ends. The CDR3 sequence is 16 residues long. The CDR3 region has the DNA TGCGCCAGCAGCTTTTCCCCCTCGGGGATTTACAATGAGCAGTTCTTC. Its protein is CASSFSPSGIYNEQFF. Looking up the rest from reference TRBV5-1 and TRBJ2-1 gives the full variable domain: KAGVTQTPRYLIKTRGQQVTLSCSPISGHRSVSWYQQTPGQGLQFLFEYFSETQRNKGNFPGRFSGRQFSNSRSEMNVSTLELGDSALYLCASSFSPSGIYNEQFFGPGTRLTVL.

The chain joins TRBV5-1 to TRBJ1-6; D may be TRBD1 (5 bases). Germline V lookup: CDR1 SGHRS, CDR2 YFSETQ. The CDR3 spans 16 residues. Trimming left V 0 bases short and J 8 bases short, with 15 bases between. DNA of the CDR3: TGCGCCAGCAGCTTGGGATGGGCCCGGGGGGATTCACCCCTCCACTTT. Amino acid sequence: CASSLGWARGDSPLHF.

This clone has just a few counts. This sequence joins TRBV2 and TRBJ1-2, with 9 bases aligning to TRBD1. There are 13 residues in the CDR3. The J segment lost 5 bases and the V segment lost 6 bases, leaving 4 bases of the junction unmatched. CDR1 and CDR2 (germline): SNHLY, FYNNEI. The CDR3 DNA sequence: TGTGCCAGCAGAGGACAGGGGTATTATGGCTACACCTTC. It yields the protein CASRGQGYYGYTF. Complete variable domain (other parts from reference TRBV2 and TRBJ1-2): EPEVTQTPSHQVTQMGQEVILRCVPISNHLYFYWYRQILGQKVEFLVSFYNNEISEKSEIFDDQFSVERPDGSNFTLKIRSTKLEDSAMYFCASRGQGYYGYTFGSGTRLTVV.

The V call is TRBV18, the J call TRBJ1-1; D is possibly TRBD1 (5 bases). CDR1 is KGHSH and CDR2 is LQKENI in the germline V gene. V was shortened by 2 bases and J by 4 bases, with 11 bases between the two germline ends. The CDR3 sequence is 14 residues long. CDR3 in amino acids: CASSPKGPGTEAFF. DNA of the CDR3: TGTGCCAGCTCACCAAAGGGGCCGGGCACTGAAGCTTTCTTT. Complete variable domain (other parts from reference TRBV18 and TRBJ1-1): NAGVMQNPRHLVRRRGQEARLRCSPMKGHSHVYWYRQLPEEGLKFMVYLQKENIIDESGMPKERFSAEFPKEGPSILRIQQVVRGDSAAYFCASSPKGPGTEAFFGQGTRLTVV.

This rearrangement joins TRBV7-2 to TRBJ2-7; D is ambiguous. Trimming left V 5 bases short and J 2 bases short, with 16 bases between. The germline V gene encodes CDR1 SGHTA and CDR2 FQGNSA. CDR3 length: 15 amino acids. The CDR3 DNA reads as TGTGCCAGCAGCATTAGCTGGCAGGCCGCCTACGAGCAGTACTTC. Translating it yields CASSISWQAAYEQYF.

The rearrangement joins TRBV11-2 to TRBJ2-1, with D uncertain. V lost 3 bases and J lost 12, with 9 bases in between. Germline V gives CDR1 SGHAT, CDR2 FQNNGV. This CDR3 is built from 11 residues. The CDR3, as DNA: TGTGCCAGCAGCTTGATGGCAGGGCAGTTCTTC. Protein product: CASSLMAGQFF.

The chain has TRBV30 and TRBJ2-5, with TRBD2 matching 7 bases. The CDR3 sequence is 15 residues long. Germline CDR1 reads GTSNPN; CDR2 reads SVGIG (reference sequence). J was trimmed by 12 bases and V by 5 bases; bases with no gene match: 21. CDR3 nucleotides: TGTGCCTGGTCTAAGGGCGGGGGTCTGTGGGCCTTCGAGTACTTC. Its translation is CAWSKGGGLWAFEYF. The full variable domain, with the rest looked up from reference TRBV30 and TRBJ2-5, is SQTIHQWPATLVQPVGSPLSLECTVEGTSNPNLYWYRQAAGRGLQLLFYSVGIGQISSEVPQNLSASRPQDRQFILSSKKLLLSDSGFYLCAWSKGGGLWAFEYFGPGTRLLVL.

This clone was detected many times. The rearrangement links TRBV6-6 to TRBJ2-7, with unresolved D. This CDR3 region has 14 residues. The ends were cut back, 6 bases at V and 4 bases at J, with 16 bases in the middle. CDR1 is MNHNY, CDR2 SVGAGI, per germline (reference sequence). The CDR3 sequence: CASRPGVQSYEQYF. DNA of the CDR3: TGTGCCAGCAGACCGGGCGTACAATCGTACGAGCAGTACTTC.

This chain's CDR3 is CASSLLAGGYEQYF. CDR3 DNA sequence: TGTGCCAGCAGTTTACTAGCGGGAGGCTACGAGCAGTACTTC. The chain is built from TRBV27 and TRBJ2-7; 11 nucleotides line up with TRBD2. Trimming cost V 2 bases and J 3 bases; bases outside gene matches: 0. The CDR3 contains 14 residues. The germline V gene encodes CDR1 MNHEY and CDR2 SMNVEV (reference sequence).

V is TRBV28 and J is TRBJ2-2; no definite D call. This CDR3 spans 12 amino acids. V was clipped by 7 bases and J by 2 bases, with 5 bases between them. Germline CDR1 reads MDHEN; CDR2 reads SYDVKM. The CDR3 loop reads CASTFNTGELFF. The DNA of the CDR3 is TGTGCCAGCACTTTTAACACCGGGGAGCTGTTTTTT.

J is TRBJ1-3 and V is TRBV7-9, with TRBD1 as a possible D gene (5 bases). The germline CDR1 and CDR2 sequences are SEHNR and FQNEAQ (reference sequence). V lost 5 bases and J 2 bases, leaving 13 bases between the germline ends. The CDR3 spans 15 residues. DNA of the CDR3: TGTGCCAGCAGCAAGTTGTGGGACCCTGGAAACACCATATATTTT. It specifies CASSKLWDPGNTIYF. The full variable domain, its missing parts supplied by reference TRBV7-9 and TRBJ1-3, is DTGVSQNPRHKITKRGQNVTFRCDPISEHNRLYWYRQTLGQGPEFLTYFQNEAQLEKSRLLSDRFSAERPKGSFSTLEIQRTEQGDSAMYLCASSKLWDPGNTIYFGEGSWLTVV.

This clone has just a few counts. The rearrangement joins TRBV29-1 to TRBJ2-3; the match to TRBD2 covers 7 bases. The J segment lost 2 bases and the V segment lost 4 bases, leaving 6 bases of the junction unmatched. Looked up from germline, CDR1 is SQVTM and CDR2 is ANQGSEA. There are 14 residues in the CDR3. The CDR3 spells CSVGASGNTDTQYF. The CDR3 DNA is TGCAGCGTTGGGGCTAGCGGAAACACAGATACGCAGTATTTT.

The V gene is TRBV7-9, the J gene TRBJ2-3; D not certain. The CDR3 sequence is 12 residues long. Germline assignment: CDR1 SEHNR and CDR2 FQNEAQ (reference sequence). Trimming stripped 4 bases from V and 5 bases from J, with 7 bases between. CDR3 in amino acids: CASSWSEDTQYF. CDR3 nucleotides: TGTGCCAGCAGCTGGTCGGAAGATACGCAGTATTTT.